This TCR beta chain derives from a study of metastatic and nonmetastatic thyroid tumors. Whole-study context: It was across blood and tumor or nodule tissue from malignant and benign thyroid patients that repertoires were compared. Study observations and caveats: In blood and tumor, TCR beta diversity was reportedly significantly higher in malignant thyroid tumors than in benign nodules.

Only a few counts were recorded for this clone. What it binds is unknown. Trimming cost V 2 bases and J 8 bases, with 18 bases left between them. There are 16 residues in the CDR3. In germline, CDR1 is MNHNS, CDR2 SASEGT. Per the original methods: A papillary thyroid cancer distant-metastasis classifier was built from CDR3 differences across clinicopathological groups. TCRdb re-called the PCR reads with MiXCR. The V and J calls and clone size come from TCRdb's table, not from the authors' own analysis. The data hold under 55,000 clones, with more than 15% observed a single time. Thyroid surgery took place with no prior treatment in any patient.

The chain carries TRBV6-1 and TRBJ1-4; D is uncertain. Material: blood. This TCR was sampled from a female donor with papillary thyroid cancer or a benign thyroid nodule (not recorded which). Some clones in this sample may be carry-over from other donors' samples. DNA for the CDR3: TGTGCCAGCAGTGAACGAAGTATGGGAACTACCGAAAAACTGTTTTTT. This codes for CASSERSMGTTEKLFF.